These 24 T cell receptor beta chains were all obtained from the same sample, sequenced in a study of T cells in Graves' hyperthyroidism and ophthalmopathy. The TCR beta CDR3 regions underwent amplification using RNA transcripts as the source. First-round RT-PCR with HTBI primers amplified the TCR CDR3 region. TCRdb recomputed calls from the multiplex PCR reads with MiXCR, one row per CDR3 protein. The repertoire holds under 450,000 distinct CDR3 sequences, with 15% to 19% as singletons. What was sequenced was blood. The origin of the receptors is a woman aged 18 to 35 with Graves' hyperthyroidism.

This clonotype was seen repeatedly, ten times or more. This rearrangement joins TRBV20-1 to TRBJ1-3, with D unresolved. Germline V gene data show CDR1 as DFQATT and CDR2 as SNEGSKA (reference sequence). The CDR3 has 16 residues. V lost 0 bases and J lost 6, with 18 bases in between. CDR3 coding DNA: TGCAGTGCTAGAGACTTAGAGAATCGGCGGGTAAACACCATATATTTT. It specifies CSARDLENRRVNTIYF.

There are many counts of this clonotype. The chain uses TRBV2 and TRBJ1-6; 8 bases line up with TRBD1. This CDR3 has 14 residues. The V gene end was trimmed by 6 bases and the J gene end by 7 bases; junction bases not matched to a gene: 5. Germline V gene data show CDR1 as SNHLY and CDR2 as FYNNEI. For the CDR3, the DNA is TGTGCCAGCAGGCCGACAGGGGTCAATTCACCCCTCCACTTT. It codes for CASRPTGVNSPLHF.

This chain joins TRBV6-5 and TRBJ1-5; no clear D. Germline CDR1 MNHEY, CDR2 SVGAGI. Trimming cost V 2 bases and J 5 bases, with 10 bases left between them. The CDR3 has 14 residues. CDR3 in amino acids: CASSYSRVYQPQHF. The CDR3, as DNA: TGTGCCAGCAGTTACAGTAGGGTATATCAGCCCCAGCATTTT.

This clonotype was observed a few times. This sequence joins TRBV9 and TRBJ2-1; 8 bases map to TRBD2. Trimming took 2 bases from V and 6 from J; bases not matched to a gene: 7. The CDR3 extends over 15 amino acids. The germline V gene has CDR1 SGDLS and CDR2 YYNGEE. The CDR3 sequence: CASSVTGGAFNEQFF. Here the CDR3 DNA reads TGTGCCAGCAGCGTTACCGGGGGGGCATTCAATGAGCAGTTCTTC. Full variable domain (rest looked up from reference TRBV9 and TRBJ2-1): DSGVTQTPKHLITATGQRVTLRCSPRSGDLSVYWYQQSLDQGLQFLIQYYNGEERAKGNILERFSAQQFPDLHSELNLSSLELGDSALYFCASSVTGGAFNEQFFGPGTRLTVL.

This clonotype was seen repeatedly, ten times or more. The rearrangement joins TRBV7-3 to TRBJ2-2; D not resolved. The germline V gene has CDR1 SGHTA and CDR2 FQGTGA. This CDR3 is built from 14 residues. Trimming took 5 bases from V and 2 from J, leaving 9 bases between them. CDR3 sequence: CASSLNPNTGELFF. In nucleotides, the CDR3 is TGTGCCAGCAGCCTAAATCCAAACACCGGGGAGCTGTTTTTT.

This clonotype was picked up many times. The chain uses TRBV12-3 or TRBV12-4 and TRBJ1-2; 9 bases line up with TRBD1. The CDR3 covers 13 residues. V lost 6 bases, J lost 8 bases, and 7 bases stayed unmatched. The CDR3 nucleotides are TGTGCCAGCAGCAACAGGGGGCTGAGGGGCTACACCTTC. Amino acids: CASSNRGLRGYTF.

This clonotype was seen a handful of times. The rearrangement uses TRBV5-6 and TRBJ1-2, with D possibly being TRBD1 (6 bases). The CDR3 spans 15 residues. V dropped 3 bases and J dropped 4 bases, with 16 bases sitting between them. Germline V gene data show CDR1 as SGHDT and CDR2 as YYEEEE. The CDR3 region has the DNA TGTGCCAGCAGCTGGCCCGGCCTGGGGGCCTATGGCTACACCTTC. Its protein is CASSWPGLGAYGYTF.

This clonotype has at least ten counts. Here the CDR3 DNA reads TGTGCCACCAGTGATGGACAGGGGTTGAACATTCAGTACTTC. Translation: CATSDGQGLNIQYF. The rearrangement joins TRBV24-1 to TRBJ2-4, with 9 nucleotides matching TRBD1. CDR3 length: 14 amino acids. Trimming at V came to 3 bases and at J to 7 bases, leaving 3 bases not matched to a gene. The germline CDR1 and CDR2 sequences are KGHDR and SFDVKD.

This clonotype has just a few counts. The V call is TRBV9, the J call TRBJ1-6; 11 nucleotides line up with TRBD1. Germline V gives CDR1 SGDLS, CDR2 YYNGEE. Losses at the gene ends were 3 bases for V and 7 bases for J; bases not matched to a gene: 3. There are 15 residues in the CDR3. The CDR3 bases are TGTGCCAGCAGCGACCGGACAGGGGGCAATTCACCCCTCCACTTT. Its protein product is CASSDRTGGNSPLHF.

The chain is built from TRBV10-1 and TRBJ2-7; D perhaps matches TRBD2 (5 bases). In germline, CDR1 is WNHNN, CDR2 SYGVQD (reference sequence). Trimming pared 2 bases from V and 2 bases from J, leaving 13 bases between. The CDR3 runs 15 residues. CDR3 bases: TGCGCCAGCAGTGAGGAAAGGACTTCAACCTACGAGCAGTACTTC. It is translated as CASSEERTSTYEQYF.

This clonotype appeared many times. This chain links TRBV3-1 with TRBJ2-7; a weak D match, TRBD1 (6 bases). Germline-derived CDR1 and CDR2 are LGHDT and YNNKEL (reference sequence). The ends were cut back, 4 bases at V and 3 bases at J, with 13 bases in the middle. This CDR3 region has 14 residues. In nucleotides, the CDR3 is TGTGCCAGCAGCCGCAGGGACACGAGCTACGAGCAGTACTTC. Protein: CASSRRDTSYEQYF.

This clonotype was observed at least ten times. CDR3 DNA: TGTGCCAGCAGCTTGGGACAGGGGGCAGATACGCAGTATTTT. Residues: CASSLGQGADTQYF. This rearrangement joins TRBV12-3 or TRBV12-4 to TRBJ2-3; 11 bases line up with TRBD1. V lost 6 bases to trimming and J lost 4 bases; unmatched junction nucleotides: 3. The CDR3 loop spans 14 amino acids.

This clonotype was seen repeatedly, ten times or more. The V call is TRBV28, the J call TRBJ1-6, with TRBD1 identical over 7 bases. CDR3 size: 15 residues. CDR1 and CDR2 from the germline V gene are MDHEN and SYDVKM. V shed 5 bases and J 7 bases; nucleotides not matched to a gene: 8. CDR3 protein: CASSTRQGGNSPLHF. CDR3 nucleotide sequence: TGTGCCAGCAGTACCCGACAGGGAGGGAATTCACCCCTCCACTTT.

Many counts were recorded for this clonotype. The rearrangement uses TRBV20-1 and TRBJ1-4; maybe TRBD1 (5 bases). The CDR3 runs to 11 residues. V was pared by 5 bases and J by 8 bases, with 9 bases between. The germline V gene has CDR1 DFQATT and CDR2 SNEGSKA (reference sequence). CDR3: CSASGREKLFF. In nucleotides, the CDR3 is TGCAGTGCTTCGGGACGCGAAAAACTGTTTTTT.

Remarks on this clonotype: One end of the junction does not line up with germline, which may come from a read error. This chain links TRBV9 with TRBJ2-1; perhaps TRBD2 as D (6 bases). CDR1 SGDLS and CDR2 YYNGEE come from the germline V gene. This CDR3 is 13 amino acids long. Here the CDR3 DNA reads TGTGCCAGCGGCGTGGGGACTGTCAATGAGCAGTTCTTC. Its translation: CASGVGTVNEQFF. The full variable domain, completed using reference TRBV9 and TRBJ2-1, is DSGVTQTPKHLITATGQRVTLRCSPRSGDLSVYWYQQSLDQGLQFLIQYYNGEERAKGNILERFSAQQFPDLHSELNLSSLELGDSALYFCASGVGTVNEQFFGPGTRLTVL.

This clonotype was counted many times. V and J are TRBV18 and TRBJ1-2, with TRBD1 identical over 8 bases. Germline V gene lookup returns CDR1 KGHSH and CDR2 LQKENI. The CDR3 length is 14 residues. Trimming cost V 8 bases and J 3 bases; bases outside gene matches: 8. The CDR3 DNA reads as TGTGCCAGCATACCGGGACAGGAAGACTATGGCTACACCTTC. Translating gives CASIPGQEDYGYTF. Full variable domain (outside the CDR3, taken from reference TRBV18 and TRBJ1-2): NAGVMQNPRHLVRRRGQEARLRCSPMKGHSHVYWYRQLPEEGLKFMVYLQKENIIDESGMPKERFSAEFPKEGPSILRIQQVVRGDSAAYFCASIPGQEDYGYTFGSGTRLTVV.

The chain joins TRBV6-1 to TRBJ1-4, with TRBD1 matching 9 bases. From germline, CDR1 is MNHNS and CDR2 SASEGT. This CDR3 is 15 amino acids long. Trimming cost V 8 bases and J 8 bases; bases outside gene matches: 12. The CDR3 DNA is TGTGCCAGCGGGCCGTTAGGACAGGGGACGGAAAAACTGTTTTTT. This encodes CASGPLGQGTEKLFF.

On this clonotype itself: One end of the junction does not line up with germline, which may come from a read error. The genes are TRBV7-3 and TRBJ2-7; a possible D gene is TRBD1 (5 bases). In germline, CDR1 is SGHTA, CDR2 FQGTGA. The CDR3 has 15 amino acids. DNA of the CDR3: TGCGCCAGCAGCCAAGCGAGGACACCAGCCTACGAGCAGTACTTC. Its protein product is CASSQARTPAYEQYF.

This clonotype has just a few counts. This chain uses TRBV20-1 with TRBJ2-7; 10 bases fit TRBD2. From germline, CDR1 is DFQATT and CDR2 SNEGSKA (reference sequence). This CDR3 has 16 residues. The ends lost 0 bases at V and 4 bases at J; junction bases unmatched: 9. CDR3: CSARDKRTSGTYEQYF. CDR3 DNA sequence: TGCAGTGCTAGAGATAAGAGAACTAGCGGGACTTACGAGCAGTACTTC.

The sample holds a few counts of this clonotype. This chain uses TRBV7-9 with TRBJ2-7; 7 positions match TRBD1. The CDR3 is 15 residues long. Germline values: CDR1 SEHNR, CDR2 FQNEAQ (reference sequence). J was trimmed by 5 bases and V by 5 bases; bases with no gene match: 12. The DNA of the CDR3 is TGTGCCAGCAGCCCCAGGACAGGCGTGCAGGACGAGCAGTACTTC. It translates to CASSPRTGVQDEQYF.

The V and J genes are TRBV12-3 or TRBV12-4 and TRBJ1-2; TRBD1 matches at 8 bases. V gave up 3 bases and J gave up 8 bases; unmatched junction bases: 8. The CDR3 totals 14 residues. The CDR3 spells CASSFRDRGMGYTF. The CDR3 coding sequence is TGTGCCAGCAGTTTCAGAGACAGGGGTATGGGCTACACCTTC.

This clonotype was counted at least ten times. The chain carries TRBV3-1 and TRBJ2-3; 10 bases map to TRBD2. V lost 5 bases, J lost 5 bases, and 7 bases stayed unmatched. Looked up from germline, CDR1 is LGHDT and CDR2 is YNNKEL (reference sequence). The CDR3 extends over 15 amino acids. CDR3 in DNA: TGTGCCAGCAGCTCAGCGGGGGGGAAAAAAGATACGCAGTATTTT. This codes for CASSSAGGKKDTQYF.

This clonotype was counted ten times or more. The V and J genes are TRBV27 and TRBJ1-5; D unclear. The germline gives CDR1 MNHEY, CDR2 SMNVEV (reference sequence). V was pared by 8 bases and J by 0 bases, with 14 bases between. This CDR3 has 15 residues. As DNA, the CDR3 is TGTGCCAGCCACGAGGCAGGCTATAGCAATCAGCCCCAGCATTTT. Encoded protein: CASHEAGYSNQPQHF.

This clonotype was observed at least ten times. V and J are TRBV7-3 and TRBJ2-1; D remains unclear. Germline-derived CDR1 and CDR2 are SGHTA and FQGTGA. There are 15 residues in the CDR3. Between the trimmed V and J ends, which lost 1 base and 3 bases, there was a span of 10 bases. The CDR3, as DNA: TGTGCCAGCAGCTTAAGAATATCCGGCTACAATGAGCAGTTCTTC. Protein: CASSLRISGYNEQFF.